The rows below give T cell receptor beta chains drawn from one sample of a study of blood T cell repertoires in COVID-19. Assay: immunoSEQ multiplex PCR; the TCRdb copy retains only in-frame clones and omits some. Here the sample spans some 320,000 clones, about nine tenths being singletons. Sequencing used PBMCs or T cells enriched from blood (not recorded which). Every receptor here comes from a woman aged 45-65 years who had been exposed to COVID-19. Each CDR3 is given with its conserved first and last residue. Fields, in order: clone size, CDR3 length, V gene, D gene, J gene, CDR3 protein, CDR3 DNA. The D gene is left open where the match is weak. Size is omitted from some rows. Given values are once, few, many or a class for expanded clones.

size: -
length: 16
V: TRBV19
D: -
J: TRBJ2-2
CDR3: CASRKVYSRSAGELFF
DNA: TGTGCCAGTAGGAAAGTGTACTCGAGATCCGCCGGGGAGCTGTTTTTT

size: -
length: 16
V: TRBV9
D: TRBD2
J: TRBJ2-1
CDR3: CASSTPLAGGYNEQFF
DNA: TGTGCCAGCAGTACTCCGCTAGCGGGGGGTTACAATGAGCAGTTCTTC

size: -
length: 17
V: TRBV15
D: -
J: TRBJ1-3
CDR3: CATSRDKGVGTGNTIYF
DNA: TGTGCCACCAGCAGAGATAAAGGAGTAGGCACTGGAAACACCATATATTTT

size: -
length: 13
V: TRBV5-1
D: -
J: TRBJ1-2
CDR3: CASADRSNYGYTF
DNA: TGCGCCAGCGCCGACAGAAGCAACTATGGCTACACCTTC

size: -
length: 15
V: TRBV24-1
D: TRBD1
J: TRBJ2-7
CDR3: CATSDPGQGTYEQYF
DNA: TGTGCCACCAGTGACCCCGGACAGGGAACCTACGAGCAGTACTTC

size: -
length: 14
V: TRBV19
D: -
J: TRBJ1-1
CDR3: CASSLPGAGTEAFF
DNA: TGTGCCAGTAGTTTACCAGGGGCGGGCACTGAAGCTTTCTTT

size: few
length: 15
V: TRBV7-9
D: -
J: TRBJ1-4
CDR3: CASSLAGVGFEKLFF
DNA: TGTGCCAGCAGCTTAGCCGGGGTGGGGTTTGAAAAACTGTTTTTT

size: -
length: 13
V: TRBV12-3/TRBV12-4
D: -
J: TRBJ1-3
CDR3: CASRRVSGNTIYF
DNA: TGTGCCAGCAGGAGAGTCTCTGGAAACACCATATATTTT

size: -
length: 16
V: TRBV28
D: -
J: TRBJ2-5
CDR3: CASRPGTPWDQETQYF
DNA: TGTGCCAGCAGACCAGGGACACCCTGGGACCAAGAGACCCAGTACTTC

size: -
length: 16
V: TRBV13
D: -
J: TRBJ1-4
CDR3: CASRSTFQAANEKLFF
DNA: TGTGCCAGCAGATCAACCTTCCAGGCAGCTAATGAAAAACTGTTTTTT

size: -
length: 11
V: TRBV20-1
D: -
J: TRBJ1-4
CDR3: CSAMGGEKLFF
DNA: TGCAGTGCTATGGGGGGTGAAAAACTGTTTTTT

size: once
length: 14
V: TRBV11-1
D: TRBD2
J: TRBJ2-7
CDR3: CASSSGAGGEVQYF
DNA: TGTGCCAGCAGCTCGGGGGCGGGAGGAGAAGTGCAGTACTTC

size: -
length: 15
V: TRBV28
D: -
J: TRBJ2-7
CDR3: CASSPTWAASYEQYF
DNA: TGTGCCAGCAGTCCCACTTGGGCAGCCTCCTACGAGCAGTACTTC

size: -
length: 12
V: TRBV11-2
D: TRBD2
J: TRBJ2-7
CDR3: CASGLGGYEQYF
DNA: TGTGCCAGCGGATTGGGGGGGTACGAGCAGTACTTC

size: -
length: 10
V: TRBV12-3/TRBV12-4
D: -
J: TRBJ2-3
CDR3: CASSSFTQYF
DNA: TGTGCCAGCAGTTCCTTTACGCAGTATTTT

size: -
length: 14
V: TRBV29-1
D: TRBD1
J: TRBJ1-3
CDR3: CSVKRTGTGNTIYF
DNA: TGCAGCGTCAAACGGACAGGGACTGGAAACACCATATATTTT